The 20 T cell receptor beta chains in this list originate from one sample, sequenced in a study of cytomegalovirus exposure and HLA in healthy donors. PCR involved 60 Vbeta and 13 Jbeta primers. Libraries were prepared by immunoSEQ multiplex PCR; TCRdb keeps only in-frame clonotypes and omits some of them. The sample consists of around 99,000 clones, about 80% of them appearing once. The sequencing input was PBMCs. The receptor source for this set is a woman aged 50 to 60 in good health and CMV-seropositive.

Only a few counts were recorded for this clone. The CDR3 sequence: CASSQELAVHTYEQYF. In DNA form, the CDR3 reads TGCGCCAGCAGCCAAGAACTAGCGGTGCACACCTACGAGCAGTACTTC. The rearrangement links TRBV4-3 to TRBJ2-7; 8 bases align to TRBD2. The CDR3 contains 16 residues. The V gene end was trimmed by 0 bases and the J gene end by 2 bases; junction bases not matched to a gene: 6. Germline CDR1 reads LGHNA; CDR2 reads YSLEER.

The chain employs TRBV19 and TRBJ1-1; 7 nucleotides agree with TRBD1. There are 18 residues in the CDR3. The germline gives CDR1 LNHDA, CDR2 SQIVND (reference sequence). With 4 bases clipped from V and 7 bases from J, the junction kept 21 bases outside the gene matches. CDR3 in DNA: TGTGCCAGTAGTACTGCTGCACAGTTTCTTAGGGGGCCTGTTGAAGCTTTCTTT. This translates into CASSTAAQFLRGPVEAFF.

The chain is built from TRBV7-9 and TRBJ2-5; D is uncertain. Germline assignment: CDR1 SEHNR and CDR2 FQNEAQ (reference sequence). The CDR3 consists of 11 residues. V was trimmed by 5 bases and J by 4 bases, leaving 5 bases between them. CDR3: CASSPRETQYF. The CDR3 bases are TGTGCCAGCAGCCCTCGAGAGACCCAGTACTTC.

The chain uses TRBV4-3 and TRBJ1-3; D ambiguous. The length of the CDR3 is 14 residues. Germline CDR1 LGHNA, CDR2 YSLEER. V lost 1 base, J lost 3 bases, and 7 bases lay in between. The CDR3 DNA is TGCGCCAGCAGCCAAGGAGGGTTTGGAAACACCATATATTTT. It codes for CASSQGGFGNTIYF.

The V and J genes are TRBV18 and TRBJ2-2; perhaps TRBD1 as D (6 bases). CDR3 length: 15 residues. Per the germline V gene, CDR1 is KGHSH and CDR2 is LQKENI. The V end lost 4 bases, the J end lost 0 bases, and 9 bases lay between the germline ends. The CDR3 protein is CASSLGTPNTGELFF. The CDR3 DNA follows: TGTGCCAGCTCACTCGGGACACCGAACACCGGGGAGCTGTTTTTT.

The chain links TRBV2 to TRBJ1-4; TRBD1 matches at 9 bases. The CDR3 contains 13 residues. V lost 6 bases, J lost 8 bases, and 4 bases stayed unmatched. Germline V CDR1 and CDR2: SNHLY, FYNNEI. The CDR3 bases are TGTGCCAGCAGACAGGGGGCGGAGGAAAAACTGTTTTTT. Its protein product is CASRQGAEEKLFF.

The V gene is TRBV7-3, the J gene TRBJ2-3, with TRBD2 matching over 8 bases. From germline, CDR1 is SGHTA and CDR2 FQGTGA. V was clipped by 8 bases and J by 4 bases; unmatched bases: 8. This CDR3 is 14 amino acids long. The CDR3 nucleotides read TGTGCCAGCGGGTTGACTAGCGCGGCAGATACGCAGTATTTT. As protein: CASGLTSAADTQYF.

The rearrangement uses TRBV27 and TRBJ2-2, with D tentatively TRBD2 (6 bases). The germline gives CDR1 MNHEY, CDR2 SMNVEV (reference sequence). CDR3 length: 14 residues. Trimming removed 6 bases from V and 5 bases from J, with 13 bases in between. CDR3 sequence reads: CASSPRGWTGELFF. The CDR3 coding sequence is TGTGCCAGCAGCCCCCGGGGGTGGACCGGGGAGCTGTTTTTT.

The chain has TRBV5-1 and TRBJ2-3; 13 bases are a match to TRBD2. J lost 3 bases, V lost 0 bases, and 1 base had no gene match. The germline gives CDR1 SGHRS, CDR2 YFSETQ. The CDR3 consists of 16 residues. The CDR3: CASSLGLAGGTDTQYF. CDR3 nucleotides: TGCGCCAGCAGCTTGGGACTAGCGGGGGGAACAGATACGCAGTATTTT.

Remarks on this clone: Relative to the germline gene, one junction end is altered; a read error may explain this. The chain uses TRBV19 and TRBJ2-7; D gene ambiguous. Germline CDR1 is LNHDA and CDR2 is SQIVND (reference sequence). The CDR3 totals 13 residues. The CDR3 is CASSMMAEGLLKF. In DNA, the CDR3 is TGTGCCAGTAGTATGATGGCGGAAGGCCTTCTTAAATTC.

The chain is built from TRBV5-6 and TRBJ2-5; perhaps TRBD2 as D (5 bases). Trimming shortened V by 3 bases and J by 5 bases, and 17 bases separated the two germline ends. The CDR3 consists of 15 residues. Germline CDR1 is SGHDT and CDR2 is YYEEEE. CDR3 sequence (DNA): TGTGCCAGCAGCTCAACAATAGCGAGGGAGGAGACCCAGTACTTC. Protein sequence: CASSSTIAREETQYF.

The CDR3 coding sequence is TGCGCCAGCAGCTTGACAATGTTGACTGAAGCTTTCTTT. It translates to CASSLTMLTEAFF. The rearrangement links TRBV5-1 to TRBJ1-1; no firm D call. V was clipped by 1 base and J by 5 bases, with 9 bases between them. The CDR3 has 13 amino acids. The germline gives CDR1 SGHRS, CDR2 YFSETQ.

The chain carries TRBV4-2 and TRBJ2-1; no firm D call. The CDR3 covers 13 residues. CDR1 and CDR2 (germline): LGHNA, YNFKEQ. V was cut by 4 bases and J by 9 bases, with 13 bases left in between. The CDR3 spells CASSPSPSLEQFF. The CDR3 nucleotides are TGTGCCAGCAGCCCCTCCCCCTCCCTTGAGCAGTTCTTC.

The chain carries TRBV5-1 and TRBJ2-2; D not resolved. The CDR3 is made up of 15 amino acids. V lost 7 bases to trimming and J lost 0 bases, with 13 bases between them. The V gene's germline CDR1 is SGHRS and CDR2 YFSETQ. The DNA of the CDR3 is TGCGCCAGCCGAGAGACCAGCGCGAACACCGGGGAGCTGTTTTTT. Amino acid sequence: CASRETSANTGELFF. The variable domain in full, with the rest retrieved from reference TRBV5-1 and TRBJ2-2, is KAGVTQTPRYLIKTRGQQVTLSCSPISGHRSVSWYQQTPGQGLQFLFEYFSETQRNKGNFPGRFSGRQFSNSRSEMNVSTLELGDSALYLCASRETSANTGELFFGEGSRLTVL.

The chain uses TRBV6-5 and TRBJ2-2; TRBD2 matches 8 bases. The V gene's germline CDR1 is MNHEY and CDR2 SVGAGI. Trimming took 4 bases from V and 5 from J; bases not matched to a gene: 6. This CDR3 is built from 15 residues. DNA of the CDR3: TGTGCCAGCAGTTTAGGAGGACTAGCAACCGGGGAGCTGTTTTTT. It yields the protein CASSLGGLATGELFF.

The chain employs TRBV5-4 and TRBJ2-1, with no clear D. The germline V and J ends were trimmed by 0 bases and 7 bases, with 5 bases remaining between them. Germline V CDR1 and CDR2: SGHNT, YYREEE (reference sequence). This CDR3 has 12 residues. CDR3 DNA: TGTGCCAGCAGCTTGGTAGCAAATGAGCAGTTCTTC. Its translation is CASSLVANEQFF. The complete variable domain, with remaining parts taken from reference TRBV5-4 and TRBJ2-1, reads ETGVTQSPTHLIKTRGQQVTLRCSSQSGHNTVSWYQQALGQGPQFIFQYYREEENGRGNFPPRFSGLQFPNYSSELNVNALELDDSALYLCASSLVANEQFFGPGTRLTVL.

This clone was observed a few times. This rearrangement joins TRBV6-5 to TRBJ1-1; the D gene is possibly TRBD1 (5 bases). Germline lookup yields CDR1 MNHEY and CDR2 SVGAGI. CDR3 length equals 14 residues. Between the trimmed V and J ends, which lost 6 bases and 6 bases, there was a span of 17 bases. CDR3 region: CASSLLGDLAEAFF. CDR3 coding DNA: TGTGCCAGCAGCCTTCTAGGGGACTTGGCTGAAGCTTTCTTT.

This clone is a singleton in its sample. The chain joins TRBV9 to TRBJ2-1, with TRBD2 identical over 8 bases. Germline V CDR1 and CDR2: SGDLS, YYNGEE. With 4 bases clipped from V and 7 bases from J, the junction kept 19 bases outside the gene matches. The CDR3 runs 18 residues. CDR3 in amino acids: CASSLTGGLAAGVNEQFF. The CDR3 DNA is TGTGCCAGCAGCTTGACGGGGGGGCTAGCGGCGGGGGTAAATGAGCAGTTCTTC. Looking up the rest from reference TRBV9 and TRBJ2-1 gives the full variable domain: DSGVTQTPKHLITATGQRVTLRCSPRSGDLSVYWYQQSLDQGLQFLIQYYNGEERAKGNILERFSAQQFPDLHSELNLSSLELGDSALYFCASSLTGGLAAGVNEQFFGPGTRLTVL.

A few counts support this clone. The rearrangement links TRBV2 to TRBJ1-1; tentatively, D is TRBD1 (6 bases). Germline assignment: CDR1 SNHLY and CDR2 FYNNEI. V lost 5 bases, J lost 2 bases, and 12 bases lay in between. CDR3 length: 14 residues. Here the CDR3 DNA reads TGTGCCAGCAGTATTGGACAGACCAACACTGAAGCTTTCTTT. It is translated as CASSIGQTNTEAFF.

This clone has just one count. The chain has TRBV27 and TRBJ2-3, with 7 bases that match TRBD2. The CDR3 is 13 residues long. Per germline, CDR1 MNHEY and CDR2 SMNVEV (reference sequence). V shed 4 bases, J shed 3 bases, and the junction held 1 base outside the gene matches. The CDR3 DNA is TGTGCCAGCAGTTACGGGAGGACAGATACGCAGTATTTT. Translated: CASSYGRTDTQYF.